Listed below are T cell receptor beta chains from one sample, sequenced in a study of T cell repertoires in cytomegalovirus infection. TCRdb reprocessed the reads with MiXCR, giving one entry per CDR3 protein. Here the sample spans roughly 860,000 distinct CDR3 sequences, 32% being singletons. No antigen is known for these receptors. The sequenced sample was cultured CD8+ T cells from PBMCs, obtained from culture after CMV antigen stimulation. These receptor sequences come from a human donor in good health (CMV status not recorded). Some clones in this sample may be carry-over from other donors' samples. The conserved cysteine and the conserved F or W are not part of the CDR3 here. The D gene is left open where the match is weak.

ASKNRGGGSNTEAF TRBV7-9 -
ASSYIGDFEL TRBV6-2/TRBV6-3 -
ASSLSSGAKNIQY TRBV7-9 -
ASSLAVGAWYEQY TRBV7-8 -
SARPSTNYGYT TRBV20-1 -
ASSLSRGNTGELF TRBV6-5 -
ASSPSPGRTNEKLF TRBV12-3/TRBV12-4 -
ASSIQSSYNEQF TRBV19 -
SAHSGGHEQF TRBV29-1 TRBD2
ASSYSTGNYGYT TRBV6-5 -
ASSYGGGAAVRTDTQY TRBV6-2/TRBV6-3 TRBD2
AIRDIYGYT TRBV10-3 -
SARALLAGGTDTQY TRBV20-1 TRBD2
ASSQVGVSGGPND TRBV4-1 TRBD2
ASRSRDSKYNEQF TRBV6-1 TRBD1
ASSKTNSYNEQF TRBV27 -
ASSFAPGKEKLF TRBV12-3/TRBV12-4 -
ASSIVNRGNTEAF TRBV19 TRBD1
ASGFVAGGHSGANVLT TRBV12-5 TRBD2
ASSPSAGVTYEQY TRBV7-2 TRBD2
ASSLDPTGPQETQY TRBV5-1 TRBD1
ASSLGTGMSTEAF TRBV19 -
AISGQGPNQPQH TRBV10-3 -
ASSQGTTPPQETQY TRBV7-6 -
ASSSGPVQWAGANVLT TRBV28 -
ASSSGGAENEQF TRBV5-4 TRBD2
ASSEGHVNYGYT TRBV2 -
ASSKGSSTDTQY TRBV5-1 -
ASSVANRARETQY TRBV9 -
ASSVRDRANSPLH TRBV19 TRBD1
SVASGGNTDTQY TRBV29-1 TRBD2
ASSYDVEQF TRBV7-9 -
SAERTGTGDYEQY TRBV20-1 TRBD1
ASLQGNGYT TRBV5-4 TRBD1
ASSQEADPEETQY TRBV4-2 -
ASSYPGGRETQY TRBV6-5 TRBD2
ASSPEGGRRNYRAF TRBV27 -
ASSLINSPEETQY TRBV7-2 -
ASSYSHGGTEAF TRBV6-2/TRBV6-3 -
ASSGLAGGLRGDPGQF TRBV9 TRBD2
ASWNPNSPLH TRBV6-5 -
ASSLGWGGKNIQY TRBV27 TRBD2
ASSFSGGPNEQY TRBV27 TRBD2
ASSRPGSGANVLT TRBV7-9 -
ASRPSPRSTDTQY TRBV27 -
ASSNSGASNQPQH TRBV19 -
ASSLNFPDTQY TRBV7-6 -
ASSYIEGNLF TRBV6-5 -
ASSPRDSRTDTQY TRBV9 TRBD1
ASSSLGRVEGTEAF TRBV9 -
ASSSYRGRIGNQPQH TRBV6-2/TRBV6-3 TRBD1
ASSFSRGNNVLT TRBV27 TRBD1
ASSMGPPGTEAF TRBV12-3/TRBV12-4 -
ASSLGGSGGGLGYTQY TRBV11-2 TRBD2
ASSWPDRGTEAF TRBV28 TRBD1
ASSFEDGAAGELF TRBV7-9 -
ASSQEDRMNNQPQH TRBV4-2 -
ASKDRGNSPLH TRBV19 TRBD1
ASSSRTGVEETQY TRBV7-9 TRBD1